This T cell receptor beta chain was identified during a study of CD8 T cells in ankylosing spondylitis listed by TCRdb under 2017. For the study in its entirety: The study set out to find disease-linked TCR variants by profiling T cell receptor beta repertoires in ankylosing spondylitis patients and healthy donors. Peripheral blood was sampled, and synovial fluid was additionally collected from ankylosing spondylitis patients. The full study cohort comprised around 25 ankylosing spondylitis patients and some 110 healthy donors. Overall study outcomes, separate from this receptor: Significant enrichment of the disease-linked clones was reported in matched synovial fluid samples from ankylosing spondylitis patients. A CD8+ phenotype was shown by the disease-linked clones, which were found at relatively low frequencies in peripheral blood. Blood from ankylosing spondylitis patients appeared to be characterized by a TCR beta motif made up of several highly homologous amino acid variants. Some motif variants had previously been reported in the synovial fluid and blood of reactive arthritis patients, which suggests shared mechanisms of disease initiation.

Including cysteine and phenylalanine, the CDR3 has 14 amino acids. Just CDR3 DNA is preserved here, 42 bases in frame from base 1. The junction carries 12 bases between V and J, which are trimmed by 6 bases and 0 bases respectively. From a lookup of the germline V gene (reference sequence), CDR1 and CDR2 are DFQATT and SNEGSKA. This clonotype was recorded at least ten times. It has no known antigen specificity. No clone much larger than this one lies a single base away; base qualities are absent. The sequencing machine was an Illumina HiSeq 2500. Quantitative 5'-RACE with molecular barcodes was used to prepare TCR beta libraries. As for the original processing: To identify disease-linked TCR variants, a new computational method was used, one built on a probabilistic model of VDJ rearrangement. In-frame beta chains were kept once TCRdb had trimmed the public reads at Q25 with fastp and called clones with MiXCR. Rows with one shared CDR3 protein collapse into an entry with the most common genes and DNA. The V and J calls, along with clone size, are taken from TCRdb and not from the paper's own processing. The sample table contains under 250,000 distinct CDR3 sequences; only one count was recorded for approximately 7.3% of them. The top ten hold about 14% of the sample.

The sample comprised blood, either unsorted or a sorted T cell fraction (not recorded which). The sequence is built from TRBV20-1 and TRBJ2-1; matching of 6 bases hints at TRBD2 as the D gene. This receptor was taken from a male donor with ankylosing spondylitis. The DNA sequence is as follows: TGCAGTGCACGGGACTTTATCTCCTACAATGAGCAGTTCTTC. It translates to CSARDFISYNEQFF.